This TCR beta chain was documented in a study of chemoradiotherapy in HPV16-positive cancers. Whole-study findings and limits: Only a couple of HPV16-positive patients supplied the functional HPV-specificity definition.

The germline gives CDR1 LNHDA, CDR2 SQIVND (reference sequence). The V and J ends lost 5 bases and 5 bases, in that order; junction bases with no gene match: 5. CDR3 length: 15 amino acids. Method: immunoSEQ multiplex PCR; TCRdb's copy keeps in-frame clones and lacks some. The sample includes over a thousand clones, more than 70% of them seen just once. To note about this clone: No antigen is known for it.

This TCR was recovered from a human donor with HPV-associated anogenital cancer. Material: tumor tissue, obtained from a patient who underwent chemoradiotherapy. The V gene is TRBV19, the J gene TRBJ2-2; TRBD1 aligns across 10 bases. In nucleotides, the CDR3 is TGTGCCAGTAGTTCCCGGGACAGGGGAACCGGGGAGCTGTTTTTT. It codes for CASSSRDRGTGELFF.